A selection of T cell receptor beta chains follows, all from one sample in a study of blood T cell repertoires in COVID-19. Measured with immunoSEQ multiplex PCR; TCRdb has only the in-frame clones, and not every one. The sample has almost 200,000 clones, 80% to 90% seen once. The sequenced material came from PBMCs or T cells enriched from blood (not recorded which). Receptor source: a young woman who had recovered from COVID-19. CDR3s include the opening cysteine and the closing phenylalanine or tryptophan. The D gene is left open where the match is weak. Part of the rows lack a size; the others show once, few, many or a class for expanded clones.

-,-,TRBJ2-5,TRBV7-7,TGTGCCCATCCCCCAGGGGCAGGCCAAGAGACCCAGTACTTC,CAHPPGAGQETQYF
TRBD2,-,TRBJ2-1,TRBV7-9,TGTGCCAGCAGCTTACATAGCGGGGGGGTGTTCTTC,CASSLHSGGVFF
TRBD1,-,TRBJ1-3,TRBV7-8,TGTGCCAGCAGCTCAGGGGGCTTCTCTGGAAACACCATATATTTT,CASSSGGFSGNTIYF
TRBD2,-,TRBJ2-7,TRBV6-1,TGTGCCAGCAGTGAACGGGGGGTCGCCCTTTGGAACGAGCAGTACTTC,CASSERGVALWNEQYF
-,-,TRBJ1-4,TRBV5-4,TGTGCCAGCAGCTTGGAACAGTATAATGAAAAACTGTTTTTT,CASSLEQYNEKLFF
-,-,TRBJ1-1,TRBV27,TGTGCCAGCAGTTTATATTCAGGGGCGGTAAACACTGAAGCTTTCTTT,CASSLYSGAVNTEAFF
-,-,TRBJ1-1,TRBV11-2,TGTGCCAGCAGCATACACAGGGCTTCAAACACTGAAGCTTTCTTT,CASSIHRASNTEAFF
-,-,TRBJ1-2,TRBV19,TGTGCCAGTAGTATGGCCTCTTCGGGCTATGGCTACACCTTC,CASSMASSGYGYTF
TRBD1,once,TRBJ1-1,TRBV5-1,TGCGCCAGCAGCTTGGCCCAGGGGGCTGTGAATGAAGCTTTCTTT,CASSLAQGAVNEAFF
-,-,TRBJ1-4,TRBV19,TGTGCCAGCGGACAGCTTAATGAAAAACTGTTTTTT,CASGQLNEKLFF
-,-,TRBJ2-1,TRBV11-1,TGTGCCAGCAGCCCCAGTTGGAGTTACAATGAGCAGTTCTTC,CASSPSWSYNEQFF
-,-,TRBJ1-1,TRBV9,TGTGCCAGCAGCGTGCGGGATTCTATGAACACTGAAGCTTTCTTT,CASSVRDSMNTEAFF
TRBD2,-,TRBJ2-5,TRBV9,TGTGCCAGCAGCGTAGGGACTAGCGGGGGCGGGGAGACCCAGTACTTC,CASSVGTSGGGETQYF
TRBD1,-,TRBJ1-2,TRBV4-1,TGCGCCAGCAGCCGACGGACAGGGTATGTCGAGGGCTACACCTTC,CASSRRTGYVEGYTF
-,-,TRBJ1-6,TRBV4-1,TGCGCCAGCAGCCCTATACCCCCTGATAATTCACCCCTCCACTTT,CASSPIPPDNSPLHF
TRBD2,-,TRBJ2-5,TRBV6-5,TGTGCCAGCAGTCTCGTAGCGGGGGAGCAAGAGACCCAGTACTTC,CASSLVAGEQETQYF
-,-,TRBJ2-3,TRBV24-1,TGTGCCACCAGTGATTTGCCCGGGGGTGGACGCACAGATACGCAGTATTTT,CATSDLPGGGRTDTQYF
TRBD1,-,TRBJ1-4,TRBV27,TGTGCCAGCAGTCGGACAGGGAAGAATGAAAAACTGTTTTTT,CASSRTGKNEKLFF
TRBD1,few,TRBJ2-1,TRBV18,TGTGCCAGCTCTCAGGCAGCTCCTGGGGACAGAGTGCATGAGCAGTTCTTC,CASSQAAPGDRVHEQFF
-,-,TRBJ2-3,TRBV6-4,TGTGCCAGCAGTGACGGGGCTGACACAGATACGCAGTATTTT,CASSDGADTDTQYF
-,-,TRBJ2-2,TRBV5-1,TGCGCCAGCAGAGAACAGGGAACCGGGGAGCTGTTTTTT,CASREQGTGELFF
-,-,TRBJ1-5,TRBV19,TGTGCCAGTAGGAGGAGGGAGGACAATCAGCCCCAGCATTTT,CASRRREDNQPQHF
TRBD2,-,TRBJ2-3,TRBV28,TGTGCCAGCAGTTACGGAACGGGGGGAGGGGATACGCAGTATTTT,CASSYGTGGGDTQYF
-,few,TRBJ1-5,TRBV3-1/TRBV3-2,TGTGCCAGCAGCCAAGGGAGTAATCAGCCCCAGCATTTT,CASSQGSNQPQHF
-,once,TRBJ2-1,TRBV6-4,TGTGCCAGCAACGGAGAGTCGCAAGCTGAGCAGTTCTTC,CASNGESQAEQFF
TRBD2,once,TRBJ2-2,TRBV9,TGTGCCAGCAGCCTTATACCTGGGGGGGTAAACACCGGGGAGCTGTTTTTT,CASSLIPGGVNTGELFF
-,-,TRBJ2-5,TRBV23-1,TGCGCCAGCAGTCAATTGGGGACAAAAGAGACCCAGTACTTC,CASSQLGTKETQYF
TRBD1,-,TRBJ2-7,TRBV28,TGTGCCAGCAGTTTTGGGACAGGGGTTGACGAGCAGTACTTC,CASSFGTGVDEQYF
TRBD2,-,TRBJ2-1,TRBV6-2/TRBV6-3,TGTGCCAGCAGTCCCCTCTGGGGTAGCGGGGTTAGCTCCTACAATGAGCAGTTCTTC,CASSPLWGSGVSSYNEQFF
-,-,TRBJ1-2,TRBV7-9,TGTGCCAGCAGCTTAGCGGGGGGAAACTATGGCTACACCTTC,CASSLAGGNYGYTF
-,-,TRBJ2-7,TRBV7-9,TGTGCCAGCAGCTTTGGGGGGGCAGACAAGCAGTACTTC,CASSFGGADKQYF
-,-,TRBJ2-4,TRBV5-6,TGTGCCAGCAGCTTGGTGCAGGGAAACATTCAGTACTTC,CASSLVQGNIQYF
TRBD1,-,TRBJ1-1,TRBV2,TGTGCCAGCAGACCCGGACAGGGGACCGCTATTGGGGCTTTCTTT,CASRPGQGTAIGAFF
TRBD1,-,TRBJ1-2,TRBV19,TGTGCCAGCCTACCTCGGGACAGGGGGGACGGCTACACCTTC,CASLPRDRGDGYTF
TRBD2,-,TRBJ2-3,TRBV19,TGTGCCAGTAAGCTAGCGGGGTCCACAGATACGCAGTATTTT,CASKLAGSTDTQYF
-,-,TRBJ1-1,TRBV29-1,TGCAGCGTTCTCTACACTGAAGCTTTCTTT,CSVLYTEAFF
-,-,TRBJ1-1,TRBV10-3,TGTGCCATCGGGGGAGGGAACACTGAAGCTTTCTTT,CAIGGGNTEAFF
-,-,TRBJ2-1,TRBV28,TGTGCCAGCACCATCCCCAGTGGTTCCTACAATGAGCAGTTCTTC,CASTIPSGSYNEQFF
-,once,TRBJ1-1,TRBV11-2,TGTGCCAGCAGCATACAGGGGAACACTGAAGCTTTCTTT,CASSIQGNTEAFF
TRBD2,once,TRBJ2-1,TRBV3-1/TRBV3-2,TGTGCCAGCAGCCAAGAGCGCGGGGGGGCTAATGAGCAGTTCTTC,CASSQERGGANEQFF
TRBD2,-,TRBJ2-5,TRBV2,TGTGCCAGCAACCGGGGGGGCCAAGAGACCCAGTACTTC,CASNRGGQETQYF
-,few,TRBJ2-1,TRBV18,TGTGCCAGCTCATCTAGCATACGACTGAATGAGCAGTTCTTC,CASSSSIRLNEQFF
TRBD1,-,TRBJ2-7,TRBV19,TGTGCCAGTAGTATACAAGGCAGGGGGTACGAGCAGTACTTC,CASSIQGRGYEQYF
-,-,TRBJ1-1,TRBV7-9,TGTGCCAGCACCCCATCACAGGGCCGGAACACTGAAGCTTTCTTT,CASTPSQGRNTEAFF
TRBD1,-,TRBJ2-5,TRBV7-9,TGTGCCAGCAGTCCCGGACAGGGGCGAGAGACCCAGTACTTC,CASSPGQGRETQYF
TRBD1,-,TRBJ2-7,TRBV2,TGTGCCGTCGGGACAGGCTACGAGCAGTACTTC,CAVGTGYEQYF
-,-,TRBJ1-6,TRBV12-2,TGTGCAAGTCGCTTACCCATCCGACAGGGATTACCCGGCTCACCCCTCCACTTT,CASRLPIRQGLPGSPLHF
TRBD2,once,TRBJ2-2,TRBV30,TGTGCCTGGACCCGGCCCGGGACTAGCGCCGGGGAGCTGTTTTTT,CAWTRPGTSAGELFF
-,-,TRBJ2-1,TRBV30,TGTGCCTGGAGTGTAATCAGAACGTACAATGAGCAGTTCTTC,CAWSVIRTYNEQFF
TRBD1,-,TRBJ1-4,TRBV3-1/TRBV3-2,TGTGCCAGCAGTCCGGACAGGGCTAATGAAAAACTGTTTTTT,CASSPDRANEKLFF
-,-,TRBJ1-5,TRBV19,TGTGCCAGTAGTACCCTGACAGGCGCTCACCAGCCCCAGCATTTT,CASSTLTGAHQPQHF
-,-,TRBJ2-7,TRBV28,TGTGCCAGCAGGGGACTTGGACAGGCGTTCTACGAGCAGTACTTC,CASRGLGQAFYEQYF
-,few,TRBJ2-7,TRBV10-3,TGTGCCATCAGTGAGTCCAACTACGAGCAGTACTTC,CAISESNYEQYF
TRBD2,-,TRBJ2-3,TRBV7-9,TGTGCCAGCAGCTTCGGACTAGCGATGGGAGATACGCAGTATTTT,CASSFGLAMGDTQYF
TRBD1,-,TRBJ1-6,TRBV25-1,TGTGCCAGCAGTGAATACGGGACAGGGTTTTCACCCCTCCACTTT,CASSEYGTGFSPLHF
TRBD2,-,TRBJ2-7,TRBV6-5,TGTGCCAGCCCAGCTAGCGGCTCCTACGAGCAGTACTTC,CASPASGSYEQYF